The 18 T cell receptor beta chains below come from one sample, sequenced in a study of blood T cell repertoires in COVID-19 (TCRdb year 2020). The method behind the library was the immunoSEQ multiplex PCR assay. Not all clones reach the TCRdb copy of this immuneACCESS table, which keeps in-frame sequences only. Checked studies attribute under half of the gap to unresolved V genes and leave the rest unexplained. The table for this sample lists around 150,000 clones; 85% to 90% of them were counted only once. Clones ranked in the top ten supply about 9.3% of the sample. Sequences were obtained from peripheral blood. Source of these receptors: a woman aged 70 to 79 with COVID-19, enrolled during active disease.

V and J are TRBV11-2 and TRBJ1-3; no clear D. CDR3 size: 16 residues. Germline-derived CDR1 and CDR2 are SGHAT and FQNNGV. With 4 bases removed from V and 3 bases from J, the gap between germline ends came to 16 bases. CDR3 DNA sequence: TGTGCCAGCAGCTCCCCAGCGGCCCGATTTGGAAACACCATATATTTT. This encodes CASSSPAARFGNTIYF.

The CDR3 reads CASSESWGRYEQYF. DNA of the CDR3: TGTGCCAGCAGTGAATCTTGGGGGCGCTACGAGCAGTACTTC. The J gene is TRBJ2-7, the V gene TRBV6-1, with D possibly TRBD1 on 6 matching bases. The CDR3 consists of 14 residues. V was pared by 2 bases and J by 3 bases, with 11 bases between. Looked up from germline, CDR1 is MNHNS and CDR2 is SASEGT.

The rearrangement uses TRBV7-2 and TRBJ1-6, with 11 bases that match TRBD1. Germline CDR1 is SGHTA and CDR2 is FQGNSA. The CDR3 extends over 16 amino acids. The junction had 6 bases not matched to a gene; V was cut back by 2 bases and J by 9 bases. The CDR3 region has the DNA TGTGCCAGCAGCTTACCTTCGGGACAGGGGGGTTCACCCCTCCACTTT. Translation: CASSLPSGQGGSPLHF.

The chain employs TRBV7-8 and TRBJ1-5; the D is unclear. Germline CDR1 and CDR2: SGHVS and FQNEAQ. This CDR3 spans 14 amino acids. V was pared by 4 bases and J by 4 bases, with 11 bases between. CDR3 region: CASSSPRSNQPQHF. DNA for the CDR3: TGTGCCAGCAGCTCACCCCGGTCTAATCAGCCCCAGCATTTT.

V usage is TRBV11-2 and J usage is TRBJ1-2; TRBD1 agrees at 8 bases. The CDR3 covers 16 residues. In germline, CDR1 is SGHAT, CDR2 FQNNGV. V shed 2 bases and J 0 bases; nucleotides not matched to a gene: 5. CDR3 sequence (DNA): TGTGCCAGCAGCTTACCAGGGGGCAGTTCTAACTATGGCTACACCTTC. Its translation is CASSLPGGSSNYGYTF.

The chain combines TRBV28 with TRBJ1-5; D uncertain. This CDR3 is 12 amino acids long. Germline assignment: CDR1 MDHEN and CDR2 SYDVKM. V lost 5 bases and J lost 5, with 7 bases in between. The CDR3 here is CASSPVHQPQHF. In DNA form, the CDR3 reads TGTGCCAGCAGTCCCGTCCATCAGCCCCAGCATTTT.

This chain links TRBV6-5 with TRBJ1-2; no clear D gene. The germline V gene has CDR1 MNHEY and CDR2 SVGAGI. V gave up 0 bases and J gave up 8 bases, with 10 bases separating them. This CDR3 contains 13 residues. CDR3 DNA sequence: TGTGCCAGCAGTTACTCGGAGCGGACGGGCTACACCTTC. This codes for CASSYSERTGYTF.

The CDR3 spells CASSGSYGYTF. CDR3 coding DNA: TGTGCCAGCAGCGGGAGCTATGGCTACACCTTC. The J gene is TRBJ1-2, the V gene TRBV28; D is unresolved. This CDR3 has 11 amino acids. V was trimmed by 6 bases and J by 4 bases, leaving 6 bases between them. Germline V lookup: CDR1 MDHEN, CDR2 SYDVKM.

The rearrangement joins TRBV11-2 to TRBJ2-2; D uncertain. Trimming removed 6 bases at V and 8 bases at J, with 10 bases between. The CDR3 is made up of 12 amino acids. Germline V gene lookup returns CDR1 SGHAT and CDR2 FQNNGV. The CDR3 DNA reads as TGTGCCAGCAGTCCCGACTTGGGGGAGCTGTTTTTT. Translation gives CASSPDLGELFF.

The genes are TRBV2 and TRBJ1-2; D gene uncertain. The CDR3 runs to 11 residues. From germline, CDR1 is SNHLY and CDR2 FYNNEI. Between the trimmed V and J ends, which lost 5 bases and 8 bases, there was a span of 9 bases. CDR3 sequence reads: CASSPYGGYTF. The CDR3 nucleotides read TGTGCCAGCAGTCCCTACGGGGGCTACACCTTC.

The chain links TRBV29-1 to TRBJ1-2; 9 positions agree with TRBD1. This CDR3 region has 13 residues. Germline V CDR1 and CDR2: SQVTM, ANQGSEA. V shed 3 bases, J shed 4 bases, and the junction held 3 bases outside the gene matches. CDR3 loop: CSVEDRGSYGYTF. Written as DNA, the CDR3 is TGCAGCGTTGAGGACAGGGGCTCCTATGGCTACACCTTC.

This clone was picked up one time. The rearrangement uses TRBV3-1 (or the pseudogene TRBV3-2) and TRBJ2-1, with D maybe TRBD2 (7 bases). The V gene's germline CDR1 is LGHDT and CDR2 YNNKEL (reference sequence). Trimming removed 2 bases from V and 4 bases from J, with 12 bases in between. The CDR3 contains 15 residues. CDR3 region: CASSQSRGAYNEQFF. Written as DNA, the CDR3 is TGTGCCAGCAGCCAAAGTCGGGGGGCATACAATGAGCAGTTCTTC.

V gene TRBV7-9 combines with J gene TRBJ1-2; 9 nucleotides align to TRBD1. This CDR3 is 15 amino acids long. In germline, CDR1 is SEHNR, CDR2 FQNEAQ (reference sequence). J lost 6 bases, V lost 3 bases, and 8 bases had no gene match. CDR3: CASSFRTGEGNGYTF. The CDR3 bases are TGTGCCAGCAGCTTCCGGACAGGGGAGGGGAATGGCTACACCTTC.

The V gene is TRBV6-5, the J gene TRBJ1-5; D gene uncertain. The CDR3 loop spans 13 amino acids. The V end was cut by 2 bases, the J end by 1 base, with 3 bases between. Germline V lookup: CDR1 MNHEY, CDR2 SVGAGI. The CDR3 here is CASSYGSNQPQHF. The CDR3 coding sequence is TGTGCCAGCAGTTACGGCAGCAATCAGCCCCAGCATTTT.

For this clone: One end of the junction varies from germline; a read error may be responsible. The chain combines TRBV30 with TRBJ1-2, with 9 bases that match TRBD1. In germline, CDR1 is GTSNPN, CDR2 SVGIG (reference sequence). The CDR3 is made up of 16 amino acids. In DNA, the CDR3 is TGTGCCTGGCGTGTACCCGGGACAGGGTACCCCTATGGCTACACCTTC. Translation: CAWRVPGTGYPYGYTF.

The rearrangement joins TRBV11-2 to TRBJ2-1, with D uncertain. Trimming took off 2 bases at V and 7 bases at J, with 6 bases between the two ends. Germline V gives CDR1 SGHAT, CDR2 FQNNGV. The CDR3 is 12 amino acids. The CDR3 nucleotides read TGTGCCAGCAGCTTACCGGGTAATGAGCAGTTCTTC. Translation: CASSLPGNEQFF.

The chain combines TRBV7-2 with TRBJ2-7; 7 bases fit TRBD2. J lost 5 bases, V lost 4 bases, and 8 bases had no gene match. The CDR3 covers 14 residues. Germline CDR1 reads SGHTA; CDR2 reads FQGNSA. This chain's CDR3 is CASSSLAIRHEQYF. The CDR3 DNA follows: TGTGCCAGCAGCTCACTAGCGATTCGGCACGAGCAGTACTTC.

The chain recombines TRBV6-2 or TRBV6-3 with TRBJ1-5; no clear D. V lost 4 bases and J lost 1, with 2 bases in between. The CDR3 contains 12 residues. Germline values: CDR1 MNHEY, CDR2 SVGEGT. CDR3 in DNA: TGTGCCAGCAGTTTAAGCAATCAGCCCCAGCATTTT. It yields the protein CASSLSNQPQHF.